The clone carrying this T cell receptor beta chain was seen only once. Its antigen is still unknown. The sample originates from a study of chemoradiotherapy in HPV16-positive cancers. Study as a whole: Functional T-cell assays on two HPV16-positive patients' cells defined candidate HPV-specific clones and common TCR motifs.

Study observations and caveats: Better recurrence-free survival went with HPV-responsive T-cell expansion in HPV16-positive patients. Functional assays defining HPV-specific T cells used only a couple of HPV16-positive patients. Candidate HPV-specific clones and E7-related TCR motifs grew in tumor during treatment.

Sequencing was performed with immunoSEQ multiplex PCR; in TCRdb, only in-frame clones are kept and a portion is missing. The table records some 10,000 clones, roughly 90% of them present only once. The CDR3 totals 20 residues. Germline values: CDR1 MGHRA, CDR2 YSYEKL. The V end was cut by 0 bases, the J end by 0 bases, with 21 bases between. The chain carries TRBV4-1 and TRBJ1-3; perhaps TRBD1 as D (5 bases). This material consisted of blood, taken from a patient who underwent chemoradiotherapy. This receptor was identified in a human donor with HPV-associated anogenital cancer. The CDR3 here is CASSQEFGTLVYRSGNTIYF. CDR3 DNA sequence: TGCGCCAGCAGCCAAGAGTTCGGGACTCTCGTTTACCGCTCTGGAAACACCATATATTTT.